The clone carrying this T cell receptor (beta chain) was detected a few times. Its antigen remains unknown. This sample is drawn from a study of beta chain features in type 1 diabetes. Overall study results and limits: VDJ junctions from patients with type 1 diabetes contained fewer insertions and more deletions. Patients with Type 1 diabetes showed moderately but significantly shorter TCRB CDR3s in all four CD4+ subsets.

It was one heparinised blood draw, averaging about 116 mL, that each donor gave. CD45RO/CCR7/CD25/CD127/CD95/CD27 sorting isolated CD4+ naive, central memory, regulatory and stem cell-like memory cells. Sorted populations all exceeded 98% purity. The germline CDR1 and CDR2 sequences are MNHNS and SASEGT. CDR3 size: 14 residues. The J segment lost 6 bases and the V segment lost 4 bases, leaving 5 bases of the junction unmatched. What was sequenced were expressed TCRB transcripts, since all of the isolated RNA had been reverse transcribed. The data were produced by immunoSEQ multiplex PCR, yet TCRdb's version contains in-frame clones alone and is incomplete. The repertoire holds a few hundred thousand clones, with around 15% as singletons.

The chain carries TRBV6-1 and TRBJ2-2, with 7 bases matching TRBD2. The TCR originated in a man aged 30-40 years with type 1 diabetes. Sequenced input: naive CD4+ T cells from blood. The CDR3 nucleotides are TGTGCCAGCAGTGTAAGGACTAGTGCCGGGGAGCTGTTTTTT. Translation gives CASSVRTSAGELFF.